This T cell receptor beta chain was identified during a study of blood T cell repertoires in COVID-19. On the study more broadly: Samples taken during acute and convalescent COVID-19 were collected in the United States, Italy and Spain. T cells, B-cell-depleted T cells, or PBMCs provided the cDNA or gDNA that served as material.

This CDR3 has 14 residues. Germline loops: CDR1 KGHSY, CDR2 FQNENV. V shed 3 bases and J shed 5 bases, with 11 bases lying between them. Authors' processing steps: Using reference gene primer amplification, nucleated cell counts were estimated. The repertoire was sequenced with immunoSEQ multiplex PCR; TCRdb's copy has only in-frame clones and lacks some. Clone size and V and J calls were adopted from that table, with D and trimming inferred from the DNA. The repertoire holds fewer than 200,000 clones, with roughly 72% as singletons. The TCR sequence derives from a woman aged 80 or over with acute or convalescent COVID-19. The V call is TRBV16, the J call TRBJ1-5; D may be TRBD1 (6 bases). Sequenced input: peripheral blood. CDR3 in DNA: TGTGCCAGCAGCCAGTGGGACACCGATCAGCCCCAGCATTTT. Its translation is CASSQWDTDQPQHF. Full variable domain (missing parts from reference TRBV16 and TRBJ1-5): GEEVAQTPKHLVRGEGQKAKLYCAPIKGHSYVFWYQQVLKNEFKFLISFQNENVFDETGMPKERFSAKCLPNSPCSLEIQATKLEDSAVYFCASSQWDTDQPQHFGDGTRLSIL.